One and the same sample provided the 24 T cell receptor beta chains below, sequenced in a study of beta chain features in type 1 diabetes. Since all of the isolated RNA was reverse transcribed, expressed TCRB transcripts were what got sequenced. Sequenced by immunoSEQ multiplex PCR; TCRdb stores in-frame clones only, minus some. Among roughly 300,000 clones listed, around 7.6% were seen once. Sequenced: central memory CD4+ T cells from blood. The receptor set was obtained from a woman in her late teens or twenties in good health.

The chain recombines TRBV18 with TRBJ1-2; no reliable D call. Germline assignment: CDR1 KGHSH and CDR2 LQKENI. CDR3 size: 14 residues. Between the trimmed V and J ends, which lost 8 bases and 1 base, there was a span of 14 bases. The CDR3 nucleotides are TGTGCCAGCCGGAAGGACGACTATAACTATGGCTACACCTTC. It codes for CASRKDDYNYGYTF. Using reference TRBV18 and TRBJ1-2 for the parts outside the CDR3, the full variable domain is NAGVMQNPRHLVRRRGQEARLRCSPMKGHSHVYWYRQLPEEGLKFMVYLQKENIIDESGMPKERFSAEFPKEGPSILRIQQVVRGDSAAYFCASRKDDYNYGYTFGSGTRLTVV.

This clone was seen more than once but under ten times. The chain uses TRBV2 and TRBJ2-5; D not certain. The V end lost 2 bases, the J end lost 4 bases, and 14 bases lay between the germline ends. The CDR3 has 15 residues. Per germline, CDR1 SNHLY and CDR2 FYNNEI. In DNA form, the CDR3 reads TGTGCCAGCAGTGAACTAGGGTCTGGTGGAGAGACCCAGTACTTC. It codes for CASSELGSGGETQYF.

V usage is TRBV7-2 and J usage is TRBJ2-7; 12 bases fit TRBD2. Germline V CDR1 and CDR2: SGHTA, FQGNSA. V was pared by 5 bases and J by 5 bases, with 13 bases of the junction left unmatched. CDR3 length equals 17 residues. CDR3 bases: TGTGCCAGCAGCCCCCAGCTAGCGGGAGGGCCAGGGAACGAGCAGTACTTC. Its translation: CASSPQLAGGPGNEQYF. Together with reference TRBV7-2 and TRBJ2-7, the CDR3 gives the full variable domain: GAGVSQSPSNKVTEKGKDVELRCDPISGHTALYWYRQSLGQGLEFLIYFQGNSAPDKSGLPSDRFSAERTGGSVSTLTIQRTQQEDSAVYLCASSPQLAGGPGNEQYFGPGTRLTVT.

The gene calls are TRBV7-2 and TRBJ2-1; D gene uncertain. The V and J ends lost 2 bases and 5 bases respectively, with 13 bases between them. The CDR3 is 15 residues long. Germline V lookup: CDR1 SGHTA, CDR2 FQGNSA. CDR3: CASSLSVSPNNEQFF. The CDR3 coding sequence is TGTGCCAGCAGCTTATCAGTCTCGCCAAACAATGAGCAGTTCTTC.

This clone has a handful of counts. The rearrangement uses TRBV29-1 and TRBJ2-7, with 7 bases fitting TRBD2. Germline CDR1 SQVTM, CDR2 ANQGSEA. V lost 6 bases and J lost 2; bases outside the gene matches: 10. The CDR3 length is 14 residues. The CDR3 region is CSVAGTTATYEQYF. CDR3 sequence (DNA): TGCAGCGTAGCCGGGACTACAGCCACCTACGAGCAGTACTTC.

There are a few counts of this clone. The chain uses TRBV4-2 and TRBJ2-1, with D possibly TRBD2 on 5 matching bases. The germline CDR1 and CDR2 sequences are LGHNA and YNFKEQ. This CDR3 is built from 14 residues. V lost 3 bases, J lost 2 bases, and 8 bases lay in between. The CDR3 nucleotides are TGTGCCAGCAGCCACCCGGGAACCTACAATGAGCAGTTCTTC. Translating gives CASSHPGTYNEQFF.

There are a few counts of this clone. This chain connects TRBV5-1 to TRBJ2-5; 9 bases are a match to TRBD1. V was clipped by 4 bases and J by 5 bases; unmatched bases: 9. The CDR3 extends over 15 amino acids. Germline V gene sequence: CDR1 SGHRS, CDR2 YFSETQ. The DNA of the CDR3 is TGCGCCAGCAGCACGGGGACAGGGCCCAGGGAGACCCAGTACTTC. Translating gives CASSTGTGPRETQYF.

The chain uses TRBV27 and TRBJ2-2; D may match TRBD1 or TRBD2 (5 bases each). This CDR3 contains 14 residues. Looked up from germline, CDR1 is MNHEY and CDR2 is SMNVEV (reference sequence). The V and J ends lost 2 bases and 9 bases respectively, with 13 bases between them. CDR3 DNA: TGTGCCAGCAGTTTACTCAGGGAGCACCGGGAGCTGTTTTTT. This encodes CASSLLREHRELFF.

In its sample, this clone was seen a few times. This sequence joins TRBV27 and TRBJ1-2, with D perhaps TRBD1 (6 bases). The CDR3 has 16 residues. The V end was cut by 5 bases, the J end by 4 bases, with 20 bases between. Per the germline V gene, CDR1 is MNHEY and CDR2 is SMNVEV (reference sequence). CDR3: CASSQRGGAPAYGYTF. CDR3 DNA sequence: TGTGCCAGCAGTCAGCGCGGGGGGGCGCCGGCCTATGGCTACACCTTC.

The chain recombines TRBV19 with TRBJ1-5; D gene uncertain. This CDR3 is 12 amino acids long. Germline V CDR1 and CDR2: LNHDA, SQIVND (reference sequence). V lost 6 bases, J lost 9 bases, and 12 bases lay in between. The CDR3 region has the DNA TGTGCCAGTAGGGCTGGCAAAGGGCCCCAGCATTTT. Its translation is CASRAGKGPQHF.

This clone was counted a few times. The V gene is TRBV28, the J gene TRBJ2-7; D may be TRBD1 (5 bases). Germline V CDR1 and CDR2: MDHEN, SYDVKM. V lost 7 bases and J lost 5, with 18 bases in between. The CDR3 consists of 14 residues. CDR3: CASIKSLGLHEQYF. CDR3 in DNA: TGTGCCAGCATTAAGTCTTTGGGGCTACACGAGCAGTACTTC. Full variable domain (missing parts from reference TRBV28 and TRBJ2-7): DVKVTQSSRYLVKRTGEKVFLECVQDMDHENMFWYRQDPGLGLRLIYFSYDVKMKEKGDIPEGYSVSREKKERFSLILESASTNQTSMYLCASIKSLGLHEQYFGPGTRLTVT.

In its sample, this clone was seen a few times. Other DNA sequences in the sample encode the same CDR3. The chain combines TRBV19 with TRBJ2-7; D may be TRBD1 or TRBD2 (5 bases each). The ends were cut back, 5 bases at V and 0 bases at J, with 8 bases in the middle. Germline V gene sequence: CDR1 LNHDA, CDR2 SQIVND (reference sequence). This CDR3 spans 13 amino acids. DNA of the CDR3: TGTGCCAGTAGTCGGGACGGCTCCTACGAGCAGTACTTC. Residues: CASSRDGSYEQYF. The entire variable domain, with the rest obtained from reference TRBV19 and TRBJ2-7, is as follows: DGGITQSPKYLFRKEGQNVTLSCEQNLNHDAMYWYRQDPGQGLRLIYYSQIVNDFQKGDIAEGYSVSREKKESFPLTVTSAQKNPTAFYLCASSRDGSYEQYFGPGTRLTVT.

This clone was seen a handful of times. The rearrangement joins TRBV6-1 to TRBJ2-7, with D perhaps matching TRBD2 (6 bases). Looked up from germline, CDR1 is MNHNS and CDR2 is SASEGT. V lost 4 bases and J 4 bases, leaving 17 bases between the germline ends. The CDR3 is made up of 15 amino acids. Here the CDR3 reads CASSVWGDEVYEQYF. As DNA, the CDR3 is TGTGCCAGCAGTGTGTGGGGGGATGAGGTATACGAGCAGTACTTC.

The chain is built from TRBV5-1 and TRBJ2-3, with 7 bases identical to TRBD2. This CDR3 has 16 residues. Germline CDR1 is SGHRS and CDR2 is YFSETQ. V lost 4 bases to trimming and J lost 0 bases; unmatched junction nucleotides: 8. The CDR3 sequence is CASSQTSSASTDTQYF. DNA of the CDR3: TGCGCCAGCAGCCAGACTAGCAGTGCTAGCACAGATACGCAGTATTTT.

There are a few counts of this clone. V gene TRBV11-2 combines with J gene TRBJ2-1, with D perhaps assigned TRBD1 or TRBD2 (5 bases each). Germline V gives CDR1 SGHAT, CDR2 FQNNGV. Between the trimmed V and J ends, which lost 8 bases and 4 bases, there was a span of 9 bases. The CDR3 loop spans 12 amino acids. The CDR3 sequence is CASRDQYNEQFF. The CDR3 DNA is TGTGCCAGCCGGGACCAATACAATGAGCAGTTCTTC.

A remark on this clone: The same CDR3 also results from other DNA sequences found in this sample. This chain connects TRBV6-6 to TRBJ1-2, with a weak D call TRBD1 (6 bases). Trimming removed 5 bases at V and 2 bases at J, with 9 bases between. The germline V gene has CDR1 MNHNY and CDR2 SVGAGI (reference sequence). This CDR3 has 13 residues. CDR3 coding DNA: TGTGCCAGCAGTCCTACAGGGAACTATGGCTACACCTTC. Encoded protein: CASSPTGNYGYTF.

This clone was seen a few times. The chain is built from TRBV6-5 and TRBJ2-7; a possible D gene is TRBD2 (5 bases). Trimming took 5 bases from V and 4 from J, leaving 15 bases between them. CDR1 is MNHEY, CDR2 SVGAGI, per germline. CDR3 length equals 14 residues. Here the CDR3 DNA reads TGTGCCAGCAGTCCCATCGGGAAGCCATACGAGCAGTACTTC. It is translated as CASSPIGKPYEQYF.

This clone was recorded a few times. V and J are TRBV2 and TRBJ2-5; TRBD2 aligns across 10 bases. CDR3 length: 14 residues. J was trimmed by 2 bases and V by 8 bases; bases with no gene match: 5. CDR1 is SNHLY and CDR2 is FYNNEI in the germline V gene. The CDR3 DNA reads TGTGCCAGCTCGAGGACTAGCGGTCAAGAGACCCAGTACTTC. Amino acids: CASSRTSGQETQYF.

This clone was counted many times. This CDR3 is CASSQGGTNEKLFF. CDR3 nucleotides: TGTGCCAGCAGTCAGGGAGGAACTAATGAAAAACTGTTTTTT. J is TRBJ1-4 and V is TRBV28; D is perhaps TRBD1 (5 bases). Germline CDR1 is MDHEN and CDR2 is SYDVKM. V lost 5 bases to trimming and J lost 1 base, with 8 bases between them. This CDR3 region has 14 residues.

This clone has a single count. The rearrangement uses TRBV5-1 and TRBJ2-5; D gene uncertain. The V gene's germline CDR1 is SGHRS and CDR2 YFSETQ. V was shortened by 0 bases and J by 5 bases, with 14 bases between the two germline ends. CDR3 length: 15 amino acids. CDR3 bases: TGCGCCAGCAGCTTGGGTGCAGGTGGCTCGGAGACCCAGTACTTC. This translates into CASSLGAGGSETQYF.

In this sample, this clone turned up many times. The CDR3 spells CASASGNRAVGTEAFF. The CDR3 coding sequence is TGTGCCAGCGCATCGGGGAACAGGGCTGTCGGCACTGAAGCTTTCTTT. The chain couples TRBV19 to TRBJ1-1, with D tentatively TRBD1 (6 bases). Trimming removed 9 bases from V and 4 bases from J, with 24 bases in between. Germline CDR1 LNHDA, CDR2 SQIVND (reference sequence). CDR3 length: 16 residues.

The gene calls are TRBV6-1 and TRBJ2-1; 9 nucleotides agree with TRBD2. This CDR3 contains 16 residues. Germline V lookup: CDR1 MNHNS, CDR2 SASEGT. V was clipped by 1 base and J by 3 bases; unmatched bases: 4. The CDR3 coding sequence is TGTGCCAGCAGTGAAGGCGGGACTAGCATCTACAATGAGCAGTTCTTC. Protein sequence: CASSEGGTSIYNEQFF.

This clone showed up just a few times. The chain employs TRBV5-1 and TRBJ2-4; 7 positions match TRBD1. The CDR3 loop spans 15 amino acids. Germline-derived CDR1 and CDR2 are SGHRS and YFSETQ. J lost 4 bases, V lost 4 bases, and 8 bases had no gene match. The CDR3 loop is CASSGGQVEKNIQYF. The CDR3 region has the DNA TGCGCCAGCAGCGGCGGACAGGTGGAGAAAAACATTCAGTACTTC.

This clone was recorded at least ten times. V usage is TRBV9 and J usage is TRBJ2-1; 9 nucleotides align to TRBD2. Germline-derived CDR1 and CDR2 are SGDLS and YYNGEE. CDR3 length: 18 residues. With V trimmed by 0 bases and J by 4 bases, 11 bases remained unmatched. The CDR3 DNA sequence: TGTGCCAGCAGCGTAGGGGTTAGCGGGAGAGGGTTTTACAATGAGCAGTTCTTC. Its protein product is CASSVGVSGRGFYNEQFF.